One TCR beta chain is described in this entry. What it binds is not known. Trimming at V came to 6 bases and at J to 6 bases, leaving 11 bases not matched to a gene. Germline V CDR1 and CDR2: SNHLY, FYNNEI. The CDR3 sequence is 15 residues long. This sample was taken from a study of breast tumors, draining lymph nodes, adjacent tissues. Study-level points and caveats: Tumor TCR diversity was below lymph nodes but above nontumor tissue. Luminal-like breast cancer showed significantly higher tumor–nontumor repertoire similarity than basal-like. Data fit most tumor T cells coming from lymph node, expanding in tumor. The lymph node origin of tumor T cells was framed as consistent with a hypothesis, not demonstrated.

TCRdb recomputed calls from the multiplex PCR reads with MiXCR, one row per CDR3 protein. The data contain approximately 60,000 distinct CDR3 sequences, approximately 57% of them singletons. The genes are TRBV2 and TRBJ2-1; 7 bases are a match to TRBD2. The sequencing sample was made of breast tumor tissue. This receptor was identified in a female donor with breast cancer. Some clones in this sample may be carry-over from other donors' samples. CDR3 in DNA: TGTGCCAGCAGGGCGGGGCTGGCGGGGGTCAATGAGCAGTTCTTC. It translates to CASRAGLAGVNEQFF.